The 18 T cell receptor beta chains below all came from one sample that was sequenced in a study of persistence of HIV-infected CD4 T cells. Cells were stimulated with overlapping HIV-1 Gag 15-mer peptides. CD40L-negative CD69-negative CD45RO-high memory CD4+ T cells were sorted as populations depleted of antigen-responding cells. Sequencing used immunoSEQ version 4 in survey mode. Using immunoSEQ multiplex PCR, the repertoire was profiled, and TCRdb retains in-frame clones only, with some absent. The table lists tens of thousands of clones, 75% to 85% of them singletons. The antigens these receptors bind are not known. The sample was CD4+ T cells sorted from PBMCs after roughly 17-hour stimulation, taken from a patient who received antiretroviral therapy. The source of these receptors is an adult woman with HIV who was CMV-seropositive.

There are a few counts of this clone. The V gene is TRBV18, the J gene TRBJ2-5; D not resolved. Germline loops: CDR1 KGHSH, CDR2 LQKENI. The CDR3 is made up of 13 amino acids. With 6 bases removed from V and 1 base from J, the gap between germline ends came to 9 bases. CDR3: CASSLTLQETQYF. The CDR3 DNA reads TGTGCCAGCTCTCTCACCCTCCAAGAGACCCAGTACTTC.

The chain has TRBV6-2 or TRBV6-3 and TRBJ2-7; D perhaps matches TRBD2 (5 bases). V was pared by 0 bases and J by 0 bases, with 15 bases between. This CDR3 has 17 amino acids. CDR1 and CDR2 from the germline V gene are MNHEY and SVGEGT. The CDR3 loop is CASSYSIRRASSYEQYF. The CDR3 region has the DNA TGTGCCAGCAGTTACTCGATAAGGCGGGCGAGCTCCTACGAGCAGTACTTC.

CDR3: CASSLSGGEATNEKLFF. CDR3 coding DNA: TGTGCCAGCAGTTTATCAGGGGGGGAGGCAACTAATGAAAAACTGTTTTTT. The rearrangement uses TRBV28 and TRBJ1-4; 7 positions agree with TRBD1. Germline-derived CDR1 and CDR2 are MDHEN and SYDVKM. The CDR3 consists of 17 residues. After removal of 1 base from V and 0 bases from J, the junction contained 5 bases not matched to a gene.

This clone is deemed medium-sized (0.01 to 0.1%). The gene calls are TRBV7-8 and TRBJ1-3; unclear D gene. CDR1 and CDR2 (germline): SGHVS, FQNEAQ. This CDR3 region has 13 residues. Deletions cut 8 bases from V and 0 bases from J, with 8 bases between. The CDR3 loop is CASSAISGNTIYF. In DNA form, the CDR3 reads TGTGCCAGCTCGGCGATCTCTGGAAACACCATATATTTT. The complete variable domain, with remaining parts taken from reference TRBV7-8 and TRBJ1-3, reads GAGVSQSPRYKVAKRGQDVALRCDPISGHVSLFWYQQALGQGPEFLTYFQNEAQLDKSGLPSDRFFAERPEGSVSTLKIQRTQQEDSAVYLCASSAISGNTIYFGEGSWLTVV.

This clone was counted only a few times. The chain links TRBV5-1 to TRBJ1-5; no clear D gene. The CDR3 length is 13 residues. Trimming pared 0 bases from V and 5 bases from J, leaving 6 bases between. The germline CDR1 and CDR2 sequences are SGHRS and YFSETQ. The CDR3 protein is CASSLGQYQPQHF. The CDR3 nucleotides are TGCGCCAGCAGCTTGGGACAATATCAGCCCCAGCATTTT.

V is TRBV29-1 and J is TRBJ2-7, with TRBD1 as a possible D gene (5 bases). This CDR3 comprises 12 residues. CDR1 is SQVTM and CDR2 is ANQGSEA in the germline V gene. V lost 2 bases and J lost 3, with 8 bases in between. CDR3 region: CSVERGGYEQYF. For the CDR3, the DNA is TGCAGCGTTGAAAGGGGCGGCTACGAGCAGTACTTC.

The rearrangement links TRBV6-5 to TRBJ1-3; a possible D gene is TRBD1 (5 bases). V shed 0 bases and J shed 7 bases, with 16 bases lying between them. Looked up from germline, CDR1 is MNHEY and CDR2 is SVGAGI. The CDR3 length is 16 residues. CDR3 region: CASSYSIRGPGNTIYF. CDR3 sequence (DNA): TGTGCCAGCAGTTACTCGATACGGGGACCAGGCAACACCATATATTTT.

This clone occurred a few times. V and J are TRBV7-2 and TRBJ1-2, with D tentatively TRBD1 (5 bases). Germline V gene lookup returns CDR1 SGHTA and CDR2 FQGNSA. The CDR3 totals 16 residues. Trimming cost V 0 bases and J 0 bases, with 11 bases left between them. The DNA of the CDR3 is TGTGCCAGCAGCTTAGCGATCGGGACGGCTAACTATGGCTACACCTTC. It codes for CASSLAIGTANYGYTF.

The chain employs TRBV3-1 (or the pseudogene TRBV3-2) and TRBJ2-3; the D gene is possibly TRBD2 (6 bases). Germline values: CDR1 LGHDT, CDR2 YNNKEL (reference sequence). The CDR3 length is 16 residues. Trimming cost V 1 base and J 0 bases, with 11 bases left between them. Written as DNA, the CDR3 is TGTGCCAGCAGCCAAGGGATAGCGGCTAGCACAGATACGCAGTATTTT. Protein product: CASSQGIAASTDTQYF.

The rearrangement joins TRBV5-1 to TRBJ2-3, with D unclear. Germline V gene sequence: CDR1 SGHRS, CDR2 YFSETQ. This CDR3 is built from 16 residues. The germline V and J ends were trimmed by 2 bases and 2 bases, with 15 bases remaining between them. The CDR3 loop is CASSLGFGGHTDTQYF. CDR3 bases: TGCGCCAGCAGCTTAGGGTTCGGTGGTCACACAGATACGCAGTATTTT.

This clone ranks as medium-sized (0.01 to 0.1%). The chain carries TRBV3-1 (or the pseudogene TRBV3-2) and TRBJ1-4; D is uncertain. V was trimmed by 5 bases and J by 8 bases, leaving 9 bases between them. Germline CDR1 and CDR2: LGHDT and YNNKEL (reference sequence). CDR3 length: 12 amino acids. The DNA for the CDR3 is TGTGCCAGCAGCTTCAGGTACGAAAAACTGTTTTTT. Its protein is CASSFRYEKLFF.

The chain is built from TRBV2 and TRBJ2-2, with D uncertain. V lost 5 bases and J 0 bases, leaving 7 bases between the germline ends. Germline CDR1 reads SNHLY; CDR2 reads FYNNEI. The CDR3 consists of 14 residues. The CDR3 loop reads CASSPGPNTGELFF. CDR3 in DNA: TGTGCCAGCAGTCCGGGCCCGAACACCGGGGAGCTGTTTTTT.

The V call is TRBV12-3 or TRBV12-4, the J call TRBJ2-2; D is undetermined. This CDR3 has 12 amino acids. V lost 3 bases to trimming and J lost 6 bases, with 5 bases between them. For the CDR3, the DNA is TGTGCCAGCAGTTTTGGGTCCGGGGAGCTGTTTTTT. Translating gives CASSFGSGELFF.

The rearrangement uses TRBV28 and TRBJ2-1; D assignment may be TRBD1 or TRBD2 (5 bases each). Trimming removed 11 bases from V and 6 bases from J, with 17 bases in between. In germline, CDR1 is MDHEN, CDR2 SYDVKM. The CDR3 length is 13 residues. CDR3 loop: CAVRVGASNEQFF. The DNA of the CDR3 is TGTGCCGTCCGGGTCGGGGCCAGCAATGAGCAGTTCTTC.

The chain links TRBV28 to TRBJ2-3, with D perhaps TRBD1 (6 bases). This CDR3 region has 13 residues. With 6 bases removed from V and 4 bases from J, the gap between germline ends came to 11 bases. Germline V gene sequence: CDR1 MDHEN, CDR2 SYDVKM. This CDR3 reads CASSKQGPDTQYF. The CDR3 bases are TGTGCCAGCAGCAAACAGGGTCCAGATACGCAGTATTTT.

The CDR3 nucleotides read TGTGCCAGCAGCTCGTATATCGAGCAGTACTTC. Residues: CASSSYIEQYF. This chain joins TRBV5-5 and TRBJ2-7; unclear D gene. CDR1 SGHKS and CDR2 YYEKEE come from the germline V gene (reference sequence). This CDR3 is built from 11 residues. The V and J ends lost 3 bases and 6 bases respectively, with 7 bases between them.

This clone appeared a few times. The rearrangement uses TRBV2 and TRBJ2-7; 11 bases match TRBD1. The CDR3 loop spans 14 amino acids. Germline-derived CDR1 and CDR2 are SNHLY and FYNNEI. Trimming took 7 bases from V and 7 from J; bases not matched to a gene: 9. The DNA for the CDR3 is TGTGCCAGCATGTACGGACAGGGGGCGAGAGAGCAGTACTTC. Its translation: CASMYGQGAREQYF.

The chain links TRBV28 to TRBJ1-2, with D unclear. This CDR3 has 15 amino acids. Germline-derived CDR1 and CDR2 are MDHEN and SYDVKM. Between the trimmed V and J ends, which lost 6 bases and 0 bases, there was a span of 14 bases. CDR3 DNA sequence: TGTGCCAGCAGCCTAGATATATCTGCTAACTATGGCTACACCTTC. Residues: CASSLDISANYGYTF.